This T cell receptor (beta chain) was obtained from a study of T-cell reconstitution after alpha-beta-depleted transplantation in children. This CDR3 is built from 17 residues. V lost 8 bases and J 0 bases, leaving 17 bases between the germline ends. Germline lookup yields CDR1 MNHNS and CDR2 SASEGT. Regarding the study as a whole: After transplant, high TCRbeta diversity at day 60 in some patients arose from surviving recipient T cells and thymic progenitors. Reportedly, alpha-beta T cells present about two months post-transplant originated from several hundred expanded clones of graft origin. The authors attributed T-cell counts and diversity one year after transplant mostly to newly produced T cells.

This clonotype was detected many times. Its cognate antigen is unknown. As it was prepared, the TCRbeta library received unique molecular identifiers. In TCRdb, the PCR reads were re-called with MiXCR into one record per CDR3 protein. The profile shows approximately 170,000 distinct CDR3 sequences, 11% of them singletons. This clonotype originated in a boy under 10 years old with acute myeloid leukemia, due to receive a stem cell transplant. This specimen consisted of PBMCs, obtained before TCRalphabeta/CD19-depleted stem cell transplant. This chain uses TRBV6-1 with TRBJ2-6, with D hard to call. CDR3 residues: CASSRTSRSSGANVLTF. For the CDR3, the DNA is TGTGCCAGCTCCCGGACCTCCAGAAGCTCTGGGGCCAACGTCCTGACTTTC.